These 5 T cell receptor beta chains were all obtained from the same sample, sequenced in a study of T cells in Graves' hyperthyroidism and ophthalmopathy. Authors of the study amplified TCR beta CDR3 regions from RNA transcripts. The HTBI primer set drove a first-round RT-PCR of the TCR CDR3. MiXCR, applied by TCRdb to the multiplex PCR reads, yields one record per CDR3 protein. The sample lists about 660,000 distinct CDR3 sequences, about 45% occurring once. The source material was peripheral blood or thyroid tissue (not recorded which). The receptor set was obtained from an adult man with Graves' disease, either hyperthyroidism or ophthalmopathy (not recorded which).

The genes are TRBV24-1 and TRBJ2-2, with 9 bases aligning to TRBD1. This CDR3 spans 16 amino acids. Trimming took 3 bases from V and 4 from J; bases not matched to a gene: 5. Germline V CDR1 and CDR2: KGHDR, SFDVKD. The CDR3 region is CATSDTGGASTGELFF. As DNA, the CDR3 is TGTGCCACCAGTGATACAGGGGGCGCGAGCACCGGGGAGCTGTTTTTT.

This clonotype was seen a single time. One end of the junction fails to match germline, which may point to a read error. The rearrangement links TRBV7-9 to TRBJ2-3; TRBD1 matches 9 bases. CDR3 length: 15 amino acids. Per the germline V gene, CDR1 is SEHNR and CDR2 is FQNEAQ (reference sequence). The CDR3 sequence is CVSSLRQGGTDTQYF. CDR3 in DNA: TGTGTCAGCAGCTTACGACAGGGGGGCACAGATACGCAGTATTTT. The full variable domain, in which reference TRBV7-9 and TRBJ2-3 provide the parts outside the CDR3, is DTGVSQNPRHKITKRGQNVTFRCDPISEHNRLYWYRQTLGQGPEFLTYFQNEAQLEKSRLLSDRFSAERPKGSFSTLEIQRTEQGDSAMYLCVSSLRQGGTDTQYFGPGTRLTVL.

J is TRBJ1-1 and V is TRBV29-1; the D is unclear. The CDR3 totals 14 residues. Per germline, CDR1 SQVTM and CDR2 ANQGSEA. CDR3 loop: CSRPVLRGNTEAFF. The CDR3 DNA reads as TGCAGTCGCCCGGTCCTAAGAGGGAACACTGAAGCTTTCTTT.

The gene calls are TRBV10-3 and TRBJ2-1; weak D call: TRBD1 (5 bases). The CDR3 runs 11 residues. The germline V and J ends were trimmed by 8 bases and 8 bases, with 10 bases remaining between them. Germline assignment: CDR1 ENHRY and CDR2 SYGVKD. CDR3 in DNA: TGTGCCATCGGCAGGGTCTATGAGCAGTTCTTC. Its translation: CAIGRVYEQFF.

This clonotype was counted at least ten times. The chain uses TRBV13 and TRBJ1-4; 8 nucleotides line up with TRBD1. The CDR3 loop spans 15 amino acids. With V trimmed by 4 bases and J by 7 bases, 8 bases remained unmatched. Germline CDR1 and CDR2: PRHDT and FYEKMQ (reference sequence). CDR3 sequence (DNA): TGTGCCAGCAGCTCAACACCCGGGACAGGTGAAAAACTGTTTTTT. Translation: CASSSTPGTGEKLFF.